This T cell receptor beta chain was recorded in a study of beta chain features in type 1 diabetes (dated by TCRdb to the late 2010s). As for the study more broadly: Patients and healthy donors did not differ in mean age, gender distribution, total cell number or subset yield. The study compared the TCRB repertoires of sorted circulating CD4+ T cell subsets in recently diagnosed type 1 diabetes patients with those in matched healthy donors. A total of roughly 110 million sorted cells were examined across all samples, and the number of cells per subset was strongly correlated with RNA yield. Whereas all 30 or so donors provided naive and central memory subsets, regulatory and stem cell-like memory subsets were isolated from just 8 patients and about 8 healthy donors. Results and caveats for the whole study, not just this receptor: A moderate but significant shortening of TCRB CDR3 length was observed in type 1 diabetes patients in all four CD4+ subsets. HLA sub-analyses involved small numbers of individuals, so any influence of HLA type on TCRB rearrangement remained unresolved. The naive, central memory and regulatory TCRB repertoires appeared to resemble one another more closely among patients than among healthy donors. Because cDNA was sequenced instead of genomic DNA, highly expressing activated cells could be over-represented, though the groups showed no difference in activation or CD3 levels. At VDJ recombination sites, type 1 diabetes patients had fewer insertions and more deleted nucleotides, which implies abnormalities in thymic rearrangement. PCR might favor shorter templates, but patient and control samples were amplified and corrected together, so any skew would affect both groups equally.

All of the isolated RNA was reverse transcribed with the High Capacity cDNA Reverse Transcription Kit, so expressed TCRB transcripts were sequenced. Naive, central memory and regulatory T cell samples underwent deep immunoSEQ sequencing, averaging about 3.3 million total reads per sample. Sorted cells were lysed in RLT buffer, and RNA was extracted using DNase-treated RNeasy Micro or Mini kits according to cell number. To prevent cross-contamination, every cell subset was processed on its own, while patient and healthy donor samples were processed together. TCRB sequences were amplified from cDNA with the immunoSEQ multiplex PCR, producing 87-bp fragments spanning the CDR3 region. Sequencing of the amplicons was performed on the Illumina HiSeq platform. As for how the authors treated the data: Synthetic template baselines were used to correct PCR bias computationally, reads within Hamming distance 2 were collapsed together, and singletons that could not be merged were discarded. Reads were aligned against IMGT so that V, D and J genes, CDR3 length and insertions or deletions at six rearrangement sites could be assigned. Within each subset, clonotype counts were normalized to sorted cell number, after which true diversity and Gini coefficients were computed with the tcR R package. The overlap coefficient, calculated on TCRB nucleotide sequences, was used to quantify repertoire sharing. TCRdb took over this immuneACCESS table, retaining in-frame rearrangements with V and J assigned. Such tables are incomplete; in checked studies, under half of the missing clones stem from an unresolved V gene, and the remainder is unexplained. V and J calls and clone size are copied from that table; D and trimming were computed from the DNA. This sample comprises 300,000 to 400,000 clones, over 8.5% of them detected only once. Over 0.45% of the sample is in the top ten clones.

A single peripheral blood draw of about 120 mL on average was collected from each donor into heparinised tubes. Using a panel that included CD45RO, CCR7, CD25, CD127, CD95 and CD27, naive, central memory, regulatory and stem cell-like memory CD4+ T cells were sorted on a BD FACSAria II. Purity was above 95% for every sorted population. PBMCs were isolated immediately by Lymphoprep density gradient centrifugation and stained directly without culture. So that batch effects would be minimized, each experiment stained and sorted samples in pairs, pairing one healthy donor with one patient. In regard to this clone: The specificity of this receptor is unknown. No much larger clonotype is one base removed from it; base qualities were not supplied.

Ends trimmed: V by 5 bases, J by 4 bases; bases unmatched to a gene: 11. The CDR3 spans 15 residues, from the cysteine through the phenylalanine. Of the read, only the CDR3 DNA is kept; its 45 bases are in frame from base 1. CDR1 is given as SNHLY and CDR2 as FYNNEI, both from the germline V gene. The sample comprised central memory CD4+ T cells from blood. The rearrangement combines TRBV2 with TRBJ2-7; TRBD2 lines up with 7 middle nucleotides. The TCR comes from a man aged 25-45 years with type 1 diabetes. The sequence in DNA is TGTGCCAGCAGTCTAAGTCTAGCGGCCGGATACGAGCAGTACTTC. Translated, it reads CASSLSLAAGYEQYF.